What follows describes a single T cell receptor (beta chain). This sample is drawn from a study of blood T cell repertoires in COVID-19. TCRdb's table, derived via immunoSEQ multiplex PCR, lists solely in-frame clones and lacks some. The sample gives 150,000 to 200,000 clones, approximately 78% of which show up once; about a tenth is in the top ten. The CDR3 has 19 residues. Trimming took 5 bases from V and 10 from J; bases not matched to a gene: 23. Germline CDR1 KGHSH, CDR2 LQKENI. This sequence joins TRBV18 and TRBJ2-1; 10 nucleotides agree with TRBD1. This clonotype was obtained from a human donor in a cohort sampled during active COVID-19. The sequenced sample was peripheral blood. CDR3 DNA: TGTGCCAGCTCATCCCAGGGACAGGGGATTAAGGACGGCCTCGGGGAGCAGTTCTTC. It specifies CASSSQGQGIKDGLGEQFF.